These T cell receptor beta chains were read from a single sample in a study of OX40 agonist ivuxolimab in advanced cancers. Sequencing was performed with immunoSEQ multiplex PCR; in TCRdb, only in-frame clones are kept and a portion is missing. This sample carries approximately 70,000 clones, around four fifths of them seen once, and the ten largest clones take about 0.41%. The material sequenced was CD4+ or CD8+ T cells sorted from blood, taken in a trial of the OX40 agonist ivuxolimab. These TCRs come from an adult with an advanced solid tumor such as melanoma, head and neck, liver or kidney cancer. Both conserved end residues are trimmed from each CDR3. Clone size is shown for a subset of rows, as once, few, many or a class of expanded clone.

clone size,J gene,V gene,CDR3 protein
.,TRBJ1-2,TRBV2,ASSPPNHRDRQNGYT
.,TRBJ2-5,TRBV5-6,ASSVTSGGARTQY
once,TRBJ2-1,TRBV9,ASSVATGGGNEQF
.,TRBJ1-5,TRBV27,ASNPSWTGNQPQH
.,TRBJ1-2,TRBV19,ASSTSPGPPYGYT
once,TRBJ1-5,TRBV6-1,ASSEFQPQH
.,TRBJ1-1,TRBV18,ASSPKGQGQQKNTEAF
few,TRBJ1-1,TRBV18,ASSPQPGSTEAF
.,TRBJ1-2,TRBV21-1,ASSTRIRTLVYGYT
once,TRBJ1-2,TRBV28,ASSLSSYRTGLYT
few,TRBJ2-5,TRBV7-2,ASSLAIREGAQY
.,TRBJ1-1,TRBV7-3,ASSIYRVMNTEAF
.,TRBJ1-4,TRBV9,ASRGEKLF
.,TRBJ1-4,TRBV7-8,ASSPTVGDWVTNEKLF
.,TRBJ2-1,TRBV28,ASSLPPGTSYEQF
.,TRBJ1-1,TRBV19,ASSISGQPNTEAF
once,TRBJ1-1,TRBV6-1,ASSATAWNTEAF
once,TRBJ1-6,TRBV6-5,ASSWDRGLPPLH